Here is one T cell receptor beta chain with its context. Its antigen is unidentified. The source of the sample is a study of blood T cells in healthy people across ages. Study-level findings and limits: Older age coincided with a roughly linear decline in TCR beta diversity per million T cells.

Germline V gene sequence: CDR1 ENHRY, CDR2 SYGVKD. The CDR3 sequence is 15 residues long. For the second PCR, which ran for roughly 6 to 12 cycles, a sample-barcoded 5' primer and a J-beta primer mix were used. The authors tagged each cDNA molecule using a template-switch adaptor with 12 random nucleotides. MiXCR, run by TCRdb on the 5' RACE reads, gives a single entry per CDR3 protein. This table holds 920,000 or so distinct CDR3 sequences, roughly 45% found once. The chain recombines TRBV10-3 with TRBJ2-5; perhaps TRBD2 as D (6 bases). The J call may be mistaken, given a closer DNA end match to TRBJ2-7. The TCR sequence derives from a woman aged 60 to 75 in good health. Sequencing was done on a sample of blood. The CDR3 spells CAISEVAGMRNEQYF. CDR3 bases: TGTGCCATCAGTGAGGTGGCGGGAATGCGGAACGAGCAGTACTTC.